What follows are 23 T cell receptor beta chains derived from one specimen sequenced in a study of T cell changes during pregnancy in multiple sclerosis. Assay used: immunoSEQ multiplex PCR; TCRdb lists only in-frame clones, some missing. This sample has over 85,000 clones, with roughly 91% found just once. The sample here was peripheral blood, taken after pregnancy. Receptor source: a female donor in good health, enrolled as a control in a pregnancy study.

The chain carries TRBV7-2 and TRBJ1-5; 7 bases are a match to TRBD1. Trimming cost V 6 bases and J 6 bases; bases outside gene matches: 8. The germline V gene encodes CDR1 SGHTA and CDR2 FQGNSA. The CDR3 extends over 14 amino acids. CDR3 DNA sequence: TGTGCCAGCAGTACAGGGGCCCTTGGTCAGCCCCAGCATTTT. Translated: CASSTGALGQPQHF.

Remarks on this clone: A read error may account for a junction end that differs from germline. DNA of the CDR3: TGTGCTAGCAGCTCGAAAGGGGCCTCAGAGACCCAGTACTTC. Residues: CASSSKGASETQYF. J is TRBJ2-5 and V is TRBV7-7; D might be TRBD1 (5 bases). This CDR3 has 14 amino acids. The germline CDR1 and CDR2 sequences are SSHAT and FNYEAQ (reference sequence).

The rearrangement links TRBV5-6 to TRBJ2-1; 8 bases line up with TRBD1. This CDR3 has 14 amino acids. After removal of 5 bases from V and 7 bases from J, the junction contained 8 bases not matched to a gene. From germline, CDR1 is SGHDT and CDR2 YYEEEE. This CDR3 is CASRLWTGRNEQFF. CDR3 bases: TGTGCCAGCAGACTGTGGACAGGGAGAAATGAGCAGTTCTTC. Filled out from reference TRBV5-6 and TRBJ2-1, the complete variable domain reads DAGVTQSPTHLIKTRGQQVTLRCSPKSGHDTVSWYQQALGQGPQFIFQYYEEEERQRGNFPDRFSGHQFPNYSSELNVNALLLGDSALYLCASRLWTGRNEQFFGPGTRLTVL.

The CDR3 nucleotides read TGTGCCAGCAGCTTGGGTGACAGGCTGGGGCACGAGCAGTACTTC. This gives the protein CASSLGDRLGHEQYF. The chain combines TRBV5-4 with TRBJ2-7; perhaps TRBD1 as D (6 bases). The CDR3 has 15 residues. V lost 0 bases to trimming and J lost 5 bases, with 15 bases between them. Germline CDR1 and CDR2: SGHNT and YYREEE (reference sequence).

This clone was seen more than once but under ten times. CDR3 in DNA: TGTGCCAGCAGCCGCGACGTGGGGACAGGGTTAGGTTTGGGTGGCTACACCTTC. Translation: CASSRDVGTGLGLGGYTF. The chain links TRBV4-2 to TRBJ1-2, with 9 bases lining up with TRBD1. The CDR3 sequence is 18 residues long. CDR1 and CDR2 from the germline V gene are LGHNA and YNFKEQ. Trimming removed 4 bases from V and 7 bases from J; junction bases left unmatched: 19.

This chain joins TRBV6-5 and TRBJ1-1; 10 bases are shared with TRBD1. The V and J ends lost 3 bases and 2 bases, in that order; junction bases with no gene match: 6. The CDR3 covers 16 residues. CDR1 is MNHEY and CDR2 is SVGAGI in the germline V gene. The CDR3 spells CASSYRGQGLNTEAFF. For the CDR3, the DNA is TGTGCCAGCAGTTATCGGGGACAGGGGTTAAACACTGAAGCTTTCTTT.

The J gene is TRBJ1-1, the V gene TRBV15; 10 nucleotides align to TRBD1. This CDR3 has 18 residues. J gave up 1 base and V 2 bases, and 10 bases lay outside the gene matches. Germline values: CDR1 LNHNV, CDR2 YYDKDF (reference sequence). The CDR3 loop reads CATSRLLADRGWNTEAFF. The CDR3 DNA follows: TGTGCCACCAGCAGATTACTCGCGGACAGGGGGTGGAACACTGAAGCTTTCTTT.

The chain employs TRBV9 and TRBJ2-3; 8 bases map to TRBD2. This CDR3 contains 16 residues. Trimming removed 3 bases from V and 1 base from J; junction bases left unmatched: 7. The germline V gene has CDR1 SGDLS and CDR2 YYNGEE. CDR3 DNA sequence: TGTGCCAGCAGCGCGCGGGGGGCGCGGGGCACAGATACGCAGTATTTT. Protein: CASSARGARGTDTQYF.

The J gene is TRBJ2-2, the V gene TRBV7-8; 9 nucleotides agree with TRBD2. The CDR3 is 16 amino acids. V was clipped by 1 base and J by 7 bases; unmatched bases: 7. Germline lookup yields CDR1 SGHVS and CDR2 FQNEAQ. CDR3 in amino acids: CASSLVAGGHVGELFF. The CDR3, as DNA: TGTGCCAGCAGCTTAGTGGCGGGGGGGCATGTCGGGGAGCTGTTTTTT. Looking up the rest from reference TRBV7-8 and TRBJ2-2 gives the full variable domain: GAGVSQSPRYKVAKRGQDVALRCDPISGHVSLFWYQQALGQGPEFLTYFQNEAQLDKSGLPSDRFFAERPEGSVSTLKIQRTQQEDSAVYLCASSLVAGGHVGELFFGEGSRLTVL.

V is TRBV4-3 and J is TRBJ1-3; no clear D. Germline CDR1 LGHNA, CDR2 YSLEER. This CDR3 is built from 16 residues. V was shortened by 4 bases and J by 0 bases, with 13 bases between the two germline ends. The CDR3 DNA reads TGCGCCAGCAGCCGGGCCGGCCTGAACTCTGGAAACACCATATATTTT. Amino acid sequence: CASSRAGLNSGNTIYF.

This chain uses TRBV2 with TRBJ2-1; 10 nucleotides line up with TRBD1. Trimming took 6 bases from V and 6 from J; bases not matched to a gene: 5. Germline-derived CDR1 and CDR2 are SNHLY and FYNNEI. The CDR3 loop spans 14 amino acids. In DNA, the CDR3 is TGTGCCAGCAGGGGACAGGGGCCCTCCAATGAGCAGTTCTTC. Translating it yields CASRGQGPSNEQFF. The full variable domain, rest sourced from reference TRBV2 and TRBJ2-1, is EPEVTQTPSHQVTQMGQEVILRCVPISNHLYFYWYRQILGQKVEFLVSFYNNEISEKSEIFDDQFSVERPDGSNFTLKIRSTKLEDSAMYFCASRGQGPSNEQFFGPGTRLTVL.

The V gene is TRBV19, the J gene TRBJ1-1; 12 nucleotides match TRBD1. V trimming: 3 bases; J trimming: 3 bases; junction bases outside the gene matches: 8. CDR1 LNHDA and CDR2 SQIVND come from the germline V gene (reference sequence). This CDR3 has 17 amino acids. The CDR3 sequence: CASSIYGTGGVYTEAFF. CDR3 DNA: TGTGCCAGTAGTATCTATGGGACAGGGGGCGTTTACACTGAAGCTTTCTTT.

This clone has only one observation. V and J are TRBV21-1 and TRBJ1-5; whether TRBD1, the table's D call, matches the DNA was not checked. TRBV21-1 is listed as a pseudogene. The CDR3 consists of 15 residues. CDR3 in amino acids: CASRDRNYSNQPQHF. The CDR3 region has the DNA TGTGCCAGCAGAGACAGGAATTATAGCAATCAGCCCCAGCATTTT.

This clone has just a few counts. The rearrangement joins TRBV2 to TRBJ1-1, with 10 bases fitting TRBD1. The CDR3 has 14 residues. Germline-derived CDR1 and CDR2 are SNHLY and FYNNEI. V trimming: 4 bases; J trimming: 4 bases; junction bases outside the gene matches: 3. CDR3 residues: CASSVTGGITEAFF. In DNA form, the CDR3 reads TGTGCCAGCAGTGTGACAGGGGGCATCACTGAAGCTTTCTTT.

This chain uses TRBV5-1 with TRBJ2-1; the match to TRBD1 covers 12 bases. Trimming cost V 4 bases and J 7 bases; bases outside gene matches: 18. Germline CDR1 is SGHRS and CDR2 is YFSETQ. The CDR3 extends over 19 amino acids. This CDR3 is CASSPLPGQGARLGNEQFF. CDR3 bases: TGCGCCAGCAGCCCACTACCGGGACAGGGGGCTAGGTTGGGGAATGAGCAGTTCTTC.

V is TRBV6-5 and J is TRBJ1-5, with D hard to call. CDR1 and CDR2 (germline): MNHEY, SVGAGI. V was pared by 2 bases and J by 5 bases, with 7 bases between. The CDR3 covers 13 residues. The CDR3 DNA follows: TGTGCCAGCAGTTACAGAGCTGATCAGCCCCAGCATTTT. Encoded protein: CASSYRADQPQHF.

The rearrangement uses TRBV18 and TRBJ2-7, with 7 positions matching TRBD2. V gave up 3 bases and J gave up 2 bases; unmatched junction bases: 4. CDR1 KGHSH and CDR2 LQKENI come from the germline V gene. This CDR3 comprises 14 residues. CDR3 coding DNA: TGTGCCAGCTCACCCTCGGGGGGACCCTACGAGCAGTACTTC. Its protein is CASSPSGGPYEQYF.

V usage is TRBV6-7 and J usage is TRBJ1-5, with 7 bases identical to TRBD1. TRBV6-7 is noted as an ORF with a role that remains uncertain. This CDR3 is built from 13 residues. Trimming took 8 bases from V and 6 from J; bases not matched to a gene: 7. CDR3 in DNA: TGTGCCAGCGGGGGGACAGAGGGTCAGCCCCAGCATTTT. Its translation: CASGGTEGQPQHF.

This chain uses TRBV7-9 with TRBJ1-4; the match to TRBD1 covers 7 bases. V was clipped by 4 bases and J by 4 bases; unmatched bases: 3. CDR1 SEHNR and CDR2 FQNEAQ come from the germline V gene (reference sequence). The CDR3 runs to 14 residues. As DNA, the CDR3 is TGTGCCAGCAGCTGGGACAGCATTAATGAAAAACTGTTTTTT. This codes for CASSWDSINEKLFF.

This rearrangement joins TRBV7-2 to TRBJ2-1; TRBD1 matches 8 bases. Trimming cost V 1 base and J 7 bases; bases outside gene matches: 6. Germline-derived CDR1 and CDR2 are SGHTA and FQGNSA. This CDR3 is built from 15 residues. CDR3 DNA: TGTGCCAGCAGCTTAGGGCAGGGGGCTTGGAATGAGCAGTTCTTC. Translated, it gives CASSLGQGAWNEQFF.

The CDR3 loop is CASSIPGGSYEQYF. CDR3 in DNA: TGTGCCAGTAGTATCCCGGGGGGATCCTACGAGCAGTACTTC. V gene TRBV19 combines with J gene TRBJ2-7, with TRBD2 matching over 7 bases. J was trimmed by 1 base and V by 3 bases; bases with no gene match: 3. Germline V gene sequence: CDR1 LNHDA, CDR2 SQIVND (reference sequence). The CDR3 spans 14 residues.

The gene calls are TRBV7-2 and TRBJ2-1; D is perhaps TRBD2 (6 bases). The CDR3 loop spans 15 amino acids. V dropped 1 base and J dropped 2 bases, with 9 bases sitting between them. Looked up from germline, CDR1 is SGHTA and CDR2 is FQGNSA. CDR3: CASSLVGGAYNEQFF. The CDR3 DNA follows: TGTGCCAGCAGCTTAGTCGGCGGGGCCTACAATGAGCAGTTCTTC. The whole variable domain, filled in from reference TRBV7-2 and TRBJ2-1, reads GAGVSQSPSNKVTEKGKDVELRCDPISGHTALYWYRQSLGQGLEFLIYFQGNSAPDKSGLPSDRFSAERTGGSVSTLTIQRTQQEDSAVYLCASSLVGGAYNEQFFGPGTRLTVL.

Only one count was recorded for this clone. The chain uses TRBV7-2 and TRBJ2-7; no clear D gene. CDR3 size: 14 residues. Germline V gives CDR1 SGHTA, CDR2 FQGNSA. The V and J ends lost 1 base and 1 base respectively, with 8 bases between them. The CDR3 loop is CASSLERQSYEQYF. The DNA of the CDR3 is TGTGCCAGCAGCTTAGAGAGGCAGTCCTACGAGCAGTACTTC.